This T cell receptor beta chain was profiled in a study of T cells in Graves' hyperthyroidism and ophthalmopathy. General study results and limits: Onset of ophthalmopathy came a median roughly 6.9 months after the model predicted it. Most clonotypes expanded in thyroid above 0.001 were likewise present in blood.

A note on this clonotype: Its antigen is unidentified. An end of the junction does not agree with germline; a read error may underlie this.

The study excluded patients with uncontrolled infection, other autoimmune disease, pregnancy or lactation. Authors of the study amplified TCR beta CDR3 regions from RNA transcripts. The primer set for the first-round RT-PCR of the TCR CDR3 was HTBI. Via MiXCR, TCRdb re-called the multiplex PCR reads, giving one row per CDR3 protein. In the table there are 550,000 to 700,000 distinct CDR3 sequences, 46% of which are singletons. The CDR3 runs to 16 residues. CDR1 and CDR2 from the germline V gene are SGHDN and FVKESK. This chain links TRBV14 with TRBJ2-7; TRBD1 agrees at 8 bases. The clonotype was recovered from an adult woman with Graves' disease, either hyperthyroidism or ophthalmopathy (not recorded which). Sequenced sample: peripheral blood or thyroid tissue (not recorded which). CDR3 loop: CASSQGGQAMSYEQYF. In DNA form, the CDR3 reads TGTGCCAGCAGCCAAGGGGGACAGGCCATGTCCTACGAACAGTACTTC.